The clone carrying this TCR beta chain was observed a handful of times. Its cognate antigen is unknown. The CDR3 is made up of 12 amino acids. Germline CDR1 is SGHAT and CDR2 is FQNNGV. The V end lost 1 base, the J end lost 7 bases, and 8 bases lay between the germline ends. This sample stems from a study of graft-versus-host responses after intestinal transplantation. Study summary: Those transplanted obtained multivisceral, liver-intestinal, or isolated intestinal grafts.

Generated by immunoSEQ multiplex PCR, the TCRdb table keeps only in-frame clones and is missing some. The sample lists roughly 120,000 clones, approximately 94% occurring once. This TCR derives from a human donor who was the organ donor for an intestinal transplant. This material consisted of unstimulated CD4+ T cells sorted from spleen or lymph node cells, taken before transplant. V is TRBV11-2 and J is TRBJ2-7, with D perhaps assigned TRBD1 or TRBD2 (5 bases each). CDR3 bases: TGTGCCAGCAGCTTAGGCAGGGAGGAGCAGTACTTC. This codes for CASSLGREEQYF.